These 2 T cell receptor beta chains came from one sample sequenced in a study of blood T cells in healthy people across ages. A sample-barcoded 5' primer and a J-beta primer mix were used in a second PCR of roughly 7 to 12 cycles. TCRdb reprocessed the 5' RACE reads with MiXCR, giving one entry per CDR3 protein. The sample shows 660,000 or so distinct CDR3 sequences, under 65% of them seen only once. Specimen: blood. The receptors originated from a man in his sixties in good health.

The V call is TRBV7-8, the J call TRBJ2-1; 9 bases line up with TRBD2. V lost 5 bases to trimming and J lost 2 bases; unmatched junction nucleotides: 10. This CDR3 is built from 17 residues. CDR1 and CDR2 (germline): SGHVS, FQNEAQ. The CDR3 sequence is CASSLPSGERAYNEQFF. The DNA for the CDR3 is TGTGCCAGCAGCCTCCCTAGCGGGGAAAGGGCCTACAATGAGCAGTTCTTC.

The chain employs TRBV7-9 and TRBJ1-2, with D possibly being TRBD1 (6 bases). V dropped 5 bases and J dropped 8 bases, with 15 bases sitting between them. Germline assignment: CDR1 SEHNR and CDR2 FQNEAQ (reference sequence). The CDR3 runs 13 residues. CDR3 amino acids: CASSLNGGQGYTF. The CDR3 nucleotides read TGTGCCAGCAGCCTAAACGGCGGACAGGGCTACACCTTC.